These 12 T cell receptor beta chains were sequenced from one sample in a study of Ad26.COV2.S vaccination and SARS-CoV-2 variants (dated by TCRdb to the early 2020s). The label giving this sample's treatment or condition can be read as: approximately 18 received Ad26.COV2.S at low or high dose, single or two shots; roughly five received placebo; per-sample allocation not given. Repertoires of vaccine and placebo recipients were sequenced from samples taken on day 63 after the first injection. Libraries were made using the immunoSEQ multiplex PCR assay. What TCRdb holds here is the immuneACCESS table cut down to in-frame rearrangements. Part of the clones is not present; checked against another copy, under half of the missing clones reflect an unresolved V gene, and the others are unexplained. This sample comprises 300,000 to 350,000 clones, 80% to 90% of them detected only once. The top ten clones comprise roughly 10% of the sample.

This sample comprised peripheral blood, obtained in a trial of Ad26.COV2.S vaccine versus placebo. The receptors derive from a person between 18 and 59 years old who received the Ad26.COV2.S COVID-19 vaccine or a placebo.

The CDR3 sequence is CATSDSPGLAGTSTDTQYF. CDR3 nucleotides: TGTGCCACCAGTGATTCCCCGGGACTAGCGGGAACTAGCACAGATACGCAGTATTTT. The chain uses TRBV24-1 and TRBJ2-3; TRBD2 aligns across 13 bases. Trimming at V came to 2 bases and at J to 0 bases, leaving 7 bases not matched to a gene. The length of the CDR3 is 19 residues. Germline V gene sequence: CDR1 KGHDR, CDR2 SFDVKD.

V gene TRBV5-6 combines with J gene TRBJ2-3; weak D call: TRBD1 (6 bases). CDR3 length: 18 amino acids. Trimming cost V 2 bases and J 5 bases, with 24 bases left between them. Looked up from germline, CDR1 is SGHDT and CDR2 is YYEEEE. CDR3 DNA: TGTGCCAGCAGCTTAGTGGACAGCGTGGGGGTGCTAGGAGATACGCAGTATTTT. Its translation is CASSLVDSVGVLGDTQYF. The whole variable domain, filled in from reference TRBV5-6 and TRBJ2-3, reads DAGVTQSPTHLIKTRGQQVTLRCSPKSGHDTVSWYQQALGQGPQFIFQYYEEEERQRGNFPDRFSGHQFPNYSSELNVNALLLGDSALYLCASSLVDSVGVLGDTQYFGPGTRLTVL.

The V gene is TRBV7-9, the J gene TRBJ2-7, with a possible D match to TRBD1 (6 bases). The CDR3 is 17 residues long. Per the germline V gene, CDR1 is SEHNR and CDR2 is FQNEAQ (reference sequence). V dropped 5 bases and J dropped 0 bases, with 20 bases sitting between them. The CDR3 nucleotides read TGTGCCAGCAGCCGTTTGACTCCCGGGACACGCTCCTACGAGCAGTACTTC. This encodes CASSRLTPGTRSYEQYF. Supplemented by reference TRBV7-9 and TRBJ2-7, the full variable domain reads DTGVSQNPRHKITKRGQNVTFRCDPISEHNRLYWYRQTLGQGPEFLTYFQNEAQLEKSRLLSDRFSAERPKGSFSTLEIQRTEQGDSAMYLCASSRLTPGTRSYEQYFGPGTRLTVT.

The chain is built from TRBV28 and TRBJ2-5, with D tentatively TRBD2 (6 bases). The germline V gene encodes CDR1 MDHEN and CDR2 SYDVKM. V was clipped by 7 bases and J by 5 bases, with 14 bases between them. This CDR3 is 13 amino acids long. CDR3 in amino acids: CASTPTGRETQYF. The CDR3 nucleotides read TGTGCCAGCACCCCCACGGGGAGGGAGACCCAGTACTTC.

This rearrangement joins TRBV7-2 to TRBJ1-3; D is ambiguous. CDR1 and CDR2 from the germline V gene are SGHTA and FQGNSA. The V end lost 2 bases, the J end lost 2 bases, and 10 bases lay between the germline ends. The CDR3 is 15 residues long. This chain's CDR3 is CASSLSNNPGNTIYF. The CDR3 coding sequence is TGTGCCAGCAGCTTAAGTAATAATCCTGGAAACACCATATATTTT. Based on the CDR3 plus reference TRBV7-2 and TRBJ1-3, the full variable domain is GAGVSQSPSNKVTEKGKDVELRCDPISGHTALYWYRQSLGQGLEFLIYFQGNSAPDKSGLPSDRFSAERTGGSVSTLTIQRTQQEDSAVYLCASSLSNNPGNTIYFGEGSWLTVV.

The chain has TRBV7-2 and TRBJ1-5, with 7 bases aligning to TRBD1. Germline CDR1 and CDR2: SGHTA and FQGNSA. The CDR3 consists of 16 residues. The ends lost 1 base at V and 4 bases at J; junction bases unmatched: 7. The CDR3 bases are TGTGCCAGCAGCTTAGAAGGGGGGACAGCGAATCAGCCCCAGCATTTT. Protein: CASSLEGGTANQPQHF.

The gene calls are TRBV12-3 or TRBV12-4 and TRBJ1-2; D remains unclear. Trimming removed 3 bases at V and 6 bases at J, with 11 bases between. The CDR3 loop spans 13 amino acids. CDR3 amino acids: CASSLTGRDGYTF. Here the CDR3 DNA reads TGTGCCAGCAGTTTGACGGGGAGGGATGGCTACACCTTC.

The V and J genes are TRBV7-2 and TRBJ2-7, with 8 bases aligning to TRBD2. The CDR3 extends over 14 amino acids. The germline CDR1 and CDR2 sequences are SGHTA and FQGNSA. V was clipped by 5 bases and J by 6 bases; unmatched bases: 9. The DNA for the CDR3 is TGTGCCAGCAGCCCCGGGGGGGAAGCGGTCGAGCAGTACTTC. It yields the protein CASSPGGEAVEQYF.

The V call is TRBV9, the J call TRBJ2-5; TRBD2 might be the D (6 bases). Per the germline V gene, CDR1 is SGDLS and CDR2 is YYNGEE. V lost 0 bases to trimming and J lost 1 base, with 10 bases between them. This CDR3 has 15 residues. The CDR3 is CASSVGLLAQETQYF. The CDR3 DNA sequence: TGTGCCAGCAGCGTAGGTTTACTAGCCCAAGAGACCCAGTACTTC.

The gene calls are TRBV18 and TRBJ2-7; 13 bases are shared with TRBD2. Losses at the gene ends were 6 bases for V and 4 bases for J; bases not matched to a gene: 9. The germline V gene encodes CDR1 KGHSH and CDR2 LQKENI. This CDR3 contains 16 residues. The CDR3 sequence: CASSRSGTSGDYEQYF. The CDR3 bases are TGTGCCAGCTCGCGCTCCGGGACTAGCGGGGATTACGAGCAGTACTTC.

The rearrangement joins TRBV4-2 to TRBJ2-5; the D gene is possibly TRBD1 (7 bases). This CDR3 has 15 amino acids. Germline V gives CDR1 LGHNA, CDR2 YNFKEQ. The V gene lost 1 base and the J gene lost 5 bases, with 14 bases spanning the gap. The CDR3 nucleotides are TGTGCCAGCAGCCAAGTGGAGGGGGCGCGGGAGACCCAGTACTTC. It encodes CASSQVEGARETQYF.

The genes are TRBV11-2 and TRBJ2-5; D is tentatively TRBD1 or TRBD2 (5 bases each). Per the germline V gene, CDR1 is SGHAT and CDR2 is FQNNGV. Trimming cost V 0 bases and J 0 bases, with 11 bases left between them. The CDR3 has 16 amino acids. CDR3 sequence: CASSLEGPGYQETQYF. CDR3 sequence (DNA): TGTGCCAGCAGCTTAGAGGGACCCGGGTACCAAGAGACCCAGTACTTC.